A selection of T cell receptor beta chains follows, all from one sample in a study of blood T cell repertoires in COVID-19. Here immunoSEQ multiplex PCR was the method, and the copy in TCRdb shows in-frame clones only, minus some. The table records more than 80,000 clones, about 90% of them present only once. Sample: peripheral blood. All receptors derive from a man aged 80 or over with acute or convalescent COVID-19. Both conserved end residues are part of each CDR3. D genes are given only for firm matches. Clone size appears in some rows only: once, few, many, or a class for an expanded clone.

d_gene	v_gene	len	j_gene	abundance	CDR3aa	CDR3nt
TRBD2	TRBV7-8	15	TRBJ2-4	.	CASSQSTSGASGMWF	TGTGCCAGCAGCCAAAGCACCAGCGGGGCCTCCGGGATGTGGTTC
.	TRBV5-1	14	TRBJ1-1	once	CASSFPNNPPEAFF	TGCGCCAGCAGCTTCCCCAACAATCCCCCTGAAGCTTTCTTT
TRBD1	TRBV28	15	TRBJ1-6	.	CASSFRDRVRSPLHF	TGTGCCAGCAGTTTCCGAGACAGGGTCCGGTCACCCCTCCACTTT
.	TRBV4-1	14	TRBJ2-2	.	CASSPQENTGELFF	TGCGCCAGCAGCCCACAGGAGAACACCGGGGAGCTGTTTTTT
.	TRBV24-1	13	TRBJ1-5	.	CATSDFAGQPQHF	TGTGCCACCAGTGATTTTGCAGGGCAGCCCCAGCATTTT
.	TRBV19	13	TRBJ2-1	.	CASSTPPRGEQFF	TGTGCCAGTAGTACCCCCCCAAGGGGTGAGCAGTTCTTC
.	TRBV5-8	16	TRBJ1-5	.	CASSLVRFNRDQPQHF	TGTGCCAGCAGCTTGGTAAGATTTAACAGGGACCAGCCCCAGCATTTT
.	TRBV5-1	11	TRBJ2-1	.	CASSLGQEQFF	TGCGCCAGCAGCCTTGGACAGGAGCAGTTCTTC
.	TRBV9	14	TRBJ2-1	.	CASSVGLDLAEQFF	TGTGCCAGCAGCGTAGGACTAGATCTGGCTGAGCAGTTCTTC
.	TRBV27	15	TRBJ1-2	.	CASSPWPPGGGGYTF	TGTGCCAGCAGTCCCTGGCCCCCGGGGGGGGGTGGCTACACCTTC
TRBD1	TRBV9	16	TRBJ1-2	.	CASSGHLQGASYGYTF	TGTGCCAGCAGCGGTCATTTACAGGGGGCTTCGTATGGCTACACCTTC
.	TRBV11-2	15	TRBJ2-2	.	CASSLRGTITGELFF	TGTGCCAGCAGCTTACGTGGGACAATCACCGGGGAGCTGTTTTTT
.	TRBV3-1/TRBV3-2	15	TRBJ2-7	.	CASSQDGYSIYEQYF	TGTGCCAGCAGCCAAGATGGATACAGTATCTACGAGCAGTACTTC
TRBD1	TRBV19	15	TRBJ1-2	.	CASTPAGDRHYGYTF	TGTGCCAGTACCCCCGCGGGGGACAGGCACTATGGCTACACCTTC
.	TRBV12-3/TRBV12-4	13	TRBJ1-2	.	CASSYRVDYGYTF	TGTGCCAGCAGTTACAGGGTCGACTATGGCTACACCTTC
TRBD1	TRBV4-3	15	TRBJ2-3	.	CASSQDRTGGSTQYF	TGCGCCAGCAGCCAAGACCGGACAGGGGGCAGTACGCAGTATTTT
TRBD1	TRBV19	10	TRBJ1-2	few	CVTGDYGYTF	TGTGTCACAGGGGACTATGGCTACACCTTC
TRBD1	TRBV7-9	15	TRBJ1-4	.	CASSEPGQLNEKLFF	TGTGCCAGCAGCGAACCGGGACAGCTAAATGAAAAACTGTTTTTT
TRBD1	TRBV7-9	15	TRBJ1-5	once	CASSLGTGGNQPQHF	TGTGCCAGCAGCTTAGGGACAGGGGGCAATCAGCCCCAGCATTTT
TRBD1	TRBV2	15	TRBJ2-3	.	CASSWGTGSTDTQYF	TGTGCCAGCAGTTGGGGGACAGGGAGCACAGATACGCAGTATTTT
.	TRBV7-2	14	TRBJ2-4	once	CASSRIGGGNIQYF	TGTGCCAGCAGCCGGATAGGGGGGGGAAACATTCAGTACTTC
.	TRBV7-2	14	TRBJ1-5	.	CASSSDSPNQPQHF	TGTGCCAGCAGTTCGGACAGCCCCAATCAGCCCCAGCATTTT
TRBD1	TRBV14	14	TRBJ1-6	.	CASSRGRGASPLHF	TGTGCCAGCAGCCGGGGCAGGGGGGCCTCACCCCTCCACTTT
.	TRBV2	16	TRBJ1-6	.	CASSGDGSSYNSPLHF	TGTGCCAGCAGTGGAGATGGGAGCTCCTATAATTCACCCCTCCACTTT
.	TRBV3-1/TRBV3-2	13	TRBJ2-2	.	CASSQVVTGELFF	TGTGCCAGCAGCCAAGTAGTCACCGGGGAGCTGTTTTTT
.	TRBV6-4	15	TRBJ2-2	.	CASSDSTAGAGELFF	TGTGCCAGCAGTGACTCGACGGCAGGCGCCGGGGAGCTGTTTTTT
.	TRBV5-1	15	TRBJ2-3	.	CASSVMRGSTDTQYF	TGCGCCAGCAGCGTGATGCGGGGTAGCACAGATACGCAGTATTTT
TRBD1	TRBV5-1	15	TRBJ2-5	once	CASSLEGTGVETQYF	TGCGCCAGCAGCTTGGAAGGGACAGGGGTTGAGACCCAGTACTTC
.	TRBV10-3	15	TRBJ1-5	.	CAISVSGGNNQPQHF	TGTGCCATCAGTGTGAGTGGAGGTAACAATCAGCCCCAGCATTTT
.	TRBV5-1	14	TRBJ2-7	.	CASSSAQKGGEQYF	TGCGCCAGCAGCTCAGCCCAGAAAGGGGGCGAGCAGTACTTC
TRBD1	TRBV5-6	15	TRBJ2-2	few	CASSFDRGGTGELFF	TGTGCCAGCAGCTTTGACAGGGGAGGCACCGGGGAGCTGTTTTTT
.	TRBV5-1	18	TRBJ2-3	.	CASSSTRWGASGTDTQYF	TGCGCCAGCAGCTCCACCCGATGGGGCGCTAGCGGCACAGATACGCAGTATTTT
.	TRBV5-1	15	TRBJ1-5	.	CASSLRGDSNQPQHF	TGCGCCAGCAGCTTGAGGGGCGACAGCAATCAGCCCCAGCATTTT
.	TRBV4-2	17	TRBJ1-1	.	CASSQAMDRQQNTEAFF	TGTGCCAGCAGCCAAGCAATGGATAGACAGCAGAACACTGAAGCTTTCTTT
TRBD1	TRBV28	15	TRBJ2-2	.	CASRSTGGITGELFF	TGTGCCAGCAGATCGACAGGGGGCATCACCGGGGAGCTGTTTTTT
TRBD1	TRBV9	14	TRBJ1-4	.	CASSAGTGFEKLFF	TGTGCCAGCAGCGCCGGGACAGGGTTTGAAAAACTGTTTTTT
.	TRBV6-2/TRBV6-3	16	TRBJ1-5	.	CASSYTSMGHNQPQHF	TGTGCCAGCAGTTACACGAGCATGGGGCATAATCAGCCCCAGCATTTT
TRBD2	TRBV5-4	15	TRBJ2-7	.	CASSFGGRSSYEQYF	TGTGCCAGCAGCTTTGGCGGGAGAAGTTCCTACGAGCAGTACTTC
TRBD1	TRBV10-1	18	TRBJ2-2	.	CASSGGDRDRVRTGELFF	TGCGCCAGCAGTGGGGGGGACCGGGACAGGGTGCGCACCGGGGAGCTGTTTTTT
.	TRBV2	15	TRBJ2-2	.	CAPRRGSGNTGELFF	TGTGCCCCAAGGCGGGGTAGTGGGAACACCGGGGAGCTGTTTTTT
TRBD1	TRBV7-9	14	TRBJ1-2	.	CASSSQGMIYGYTF	TGTGCCAGCAGCTCACAGGGGATGATCTATGGCTACACCTTC
.	TRBV20-1	16	TRBJ1-1	.	CSASMAETAGNTEAFF	TGCAGTGCTAGTATGGCAGAGACTGCGGGGAACACTGAAGCTTTCTTT
TRBD2	TRBV28	15	TRBJ2-7	.	CASSLSGTSSHEQYF	TGTGCCAGCAGTTTATCAGGGACTAGCTCACACGAGCAGTACTTC
.	TRBV7-9	14	TRBJ2-7	.	CASSLAGALYEQYF	TGTGCCAGCAGCTTAGCAGGAGCCCTATACGAGCAGTACTTC
.	TRBV18	14	TRBJ1-5	.	CASSPQNRDQPQHF	TGTGCCAGCTCACCACAGAACAGGGATCAGCCCCAGCATTTT